The clone carrying this T cell receptor (beta chain) was counted between two and nine times. The antigen is unknown. The CDR3 consists of 15 residues. Trimming at V came to 0 bases and at J to 9 bases, leaving 8 bases not matched to a gene. Germline loops: CDR1 SGHRS, CDR2 YFSETQ. Treatment reported: oral pan-JAK inhibitor, 5-10 mg twice daily. Those with alopecia areata gave lesional scalp punch biopsies and peripheral blood. This specimen comes from a study of CD8+ T cells in alopecia areata. Study details: Treated patients received oral tofacitinib, 5 to 10 mg twice daily.

Study findings and constraints: Expanded CD8+ clones among the top 100, as well as scalp clonality, were significantly decreased by tofacitinib.

Reverse transcribed after extraction, RNA yielded cDNA as the sequencing template. The protocol was immunoSEQ multiplex PCR, while the TCRdb copy is restricted to in-frame clones and leaves out a portion. Among about 190,000 clones listed, more than 55% were seen once. This specimen was CD4+ T cells sorted from blood, taken at week 4, from a patient treated with tofacitinib. The clonotype was recovered from a human donor with alopecia areata. The V and J genes are TRBV5-1 and TRBJ2-1; 8 bases agree with TRBD2. The CDR3 region has the DNA TGCGCCAGCAGCTTGGATCCGGGAGGGCCCGGTGAGCAGTTCTTC. Its translation: CASSLDPGGPGEQFF.